The clone carrying this T cell receptor (beta chain) occurred a few times. Its specificity is not known. TCRbeta library construction was performed incorporating unique molecular identifiers. TCRdb used MiXCR to reprocess the PCR reads, holding one entry per CDR3 protein. The repertoire holds about 830,000 distinct CDR3 sequences, with 16% as singletons. The sample originates from a study of T-cell reconstitution after alpha-beta-depleted transplantation in children. Notes on the study in general: Surviving thymic progenitors and recipient T cells were the source of high TCRbeta diversity at day 60 in some patients. Newly produced T cells mostly accounted for T-cell counts and diversity one year post-transplant. Approximately two months post-transplant, alpha-beta T cells reportedly originated from several hundred expanded graft clones.

The V and J ends lost 8 bases and 7 bases respectively, with 14 bases between them. This CDR3 has 13 amino acids. The receptor's source is a male patient aged 10 to 17 who had a stem cell transplant for acute lymphoblastic leukemia, so the T cells may come from the graft donor. V gene TRBV12-3 or TRBV12-4 combines with J gene TRBJ1-4; D not certain. Here the sequenced sample was PBMCs, mostly from graft donor cells, taken 360 days after TCRalphabeta/CD19-depleted stem cell transplant. The DNA of the CDR3 is TGTGCCAGCCTCTACCGCGACGGTGAAAAACTGTTTTTT. It encodes CASLYRDGEKLFF.